This record covers a single T cell receptor (beta chain). What it binds is unknown. This CDR3 is built from 14 residues. The V end was cut by 1 base, the J end by 2 bases, with 9 bases between. From germline, CDR1 is LGHDT and CDR2 YNNKEL (reference sequence). Combining a sample-barcoded 5' primer with a J-beta primer mix, a second PCR ran for 7 to 11 cycles. TCRdb re-called the 5' RACE reads through MiXCR, storing one row per CDR3 protein. Of some 1.8 million distinct CDR3 sequences in the sample, roughly 43% are singletons; the top ten hold roughly 24%. Each donor gave ten milliliters of peripheral blood. This record belongs to a study of blood T cells in healthy people across ages. Study background: There was about one barcoded beta molecule captured by template switching per two T cells. Overall study results and limits: With donor CMV status unknown, expanded clonotype changes were possibly confounded.

Sequencing used blood. This TCR came from a human donor in good health. This rearrangement joins TRBV3-1 to TRBJ2-7; a possible D gene is TRBD1 (6 bases). CDR3 in amino acids: CASSQVSGAYEQYF. The CDR3 DNA sequence: TGTGCCAGCAGCCAAGTTTCAGGGGCCTACGAGCAGTACTTC.